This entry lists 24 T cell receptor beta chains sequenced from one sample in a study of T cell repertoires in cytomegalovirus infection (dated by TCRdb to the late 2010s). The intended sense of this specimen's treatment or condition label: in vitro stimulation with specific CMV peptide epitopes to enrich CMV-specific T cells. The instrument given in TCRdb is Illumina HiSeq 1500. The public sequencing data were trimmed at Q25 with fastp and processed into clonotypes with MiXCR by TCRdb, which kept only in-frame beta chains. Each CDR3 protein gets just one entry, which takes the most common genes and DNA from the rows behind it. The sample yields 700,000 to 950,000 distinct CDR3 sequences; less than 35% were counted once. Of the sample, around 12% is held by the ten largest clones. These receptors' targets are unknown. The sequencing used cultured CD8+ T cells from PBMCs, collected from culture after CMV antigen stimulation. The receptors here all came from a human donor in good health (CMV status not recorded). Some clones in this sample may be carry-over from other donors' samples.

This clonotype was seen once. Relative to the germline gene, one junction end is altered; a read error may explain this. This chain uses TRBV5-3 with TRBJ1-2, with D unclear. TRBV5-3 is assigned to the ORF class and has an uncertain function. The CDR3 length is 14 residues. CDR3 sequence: CASSLAGMSYGYTF. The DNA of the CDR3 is TGTGCCAGCAGCTTGGCCGGGATGAGTTATGGCTACACCTTC.

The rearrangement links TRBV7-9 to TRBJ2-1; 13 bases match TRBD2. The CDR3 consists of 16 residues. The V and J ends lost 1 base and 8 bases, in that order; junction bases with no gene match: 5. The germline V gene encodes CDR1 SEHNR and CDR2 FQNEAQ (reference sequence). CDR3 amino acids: CASSLDTSGGAYEQFF. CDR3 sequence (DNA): TGTGCCAGCAGCTTAGACACTAGCGGGGGGGCCTATGAGCAGTTCTTC.

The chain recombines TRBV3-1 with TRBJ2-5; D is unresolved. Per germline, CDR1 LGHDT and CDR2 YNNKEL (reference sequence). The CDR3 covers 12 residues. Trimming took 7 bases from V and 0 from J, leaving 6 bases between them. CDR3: CASKGDQETQYF. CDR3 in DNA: TGTGCCAGCAAAGGAGACCAAGAGACCCAGTACTTC.

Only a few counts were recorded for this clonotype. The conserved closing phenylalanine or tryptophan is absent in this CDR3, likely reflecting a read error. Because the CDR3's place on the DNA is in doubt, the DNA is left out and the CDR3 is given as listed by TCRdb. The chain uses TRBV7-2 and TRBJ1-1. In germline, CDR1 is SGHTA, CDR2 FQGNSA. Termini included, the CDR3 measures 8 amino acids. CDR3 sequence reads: CASSLDYL.

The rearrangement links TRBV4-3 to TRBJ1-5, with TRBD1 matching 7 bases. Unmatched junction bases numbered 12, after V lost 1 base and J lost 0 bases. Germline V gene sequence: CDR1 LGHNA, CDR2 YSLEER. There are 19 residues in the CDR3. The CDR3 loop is CASSQGLITGDYSNQPQHF. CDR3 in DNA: TGCGCCAGCAGCCAAGGACTGATTACAGGGGACTATAGCAATCAGCCCCAGCATTTT.

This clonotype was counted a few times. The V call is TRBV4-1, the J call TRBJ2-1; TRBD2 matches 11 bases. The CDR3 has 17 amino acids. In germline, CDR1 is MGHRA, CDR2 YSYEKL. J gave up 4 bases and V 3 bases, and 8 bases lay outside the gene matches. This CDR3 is CASSHRFSGGVYNEQFF. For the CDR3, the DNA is TGCGCCAGCAGCCACCGATTTAGCGGGGGGGTGTACAATGAGCAGTTCTTC.

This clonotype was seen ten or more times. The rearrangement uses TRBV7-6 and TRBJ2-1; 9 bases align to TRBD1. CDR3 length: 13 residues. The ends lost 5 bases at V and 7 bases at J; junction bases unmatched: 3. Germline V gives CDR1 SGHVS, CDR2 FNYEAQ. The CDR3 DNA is TGTGCCAGCAGCCCCGGGACAGGGAATGAGCAGTTCTTC. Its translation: CASSPGTGNEQFF.

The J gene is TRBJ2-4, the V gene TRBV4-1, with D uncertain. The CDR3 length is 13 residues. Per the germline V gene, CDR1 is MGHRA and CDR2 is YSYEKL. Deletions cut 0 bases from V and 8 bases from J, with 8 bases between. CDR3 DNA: TGCGCCAGCAGCCAAGAATGGCAGGACATTCAGTACTTC. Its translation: CASSQEWQDIQYF.

The CDR3 DNA follows: TGTGCCAGCAGTTATGTTCCCCACGAGCAGTACGTC. This codes for CASSYVPHEQYV. V and J are TRBV6-2 or TRBV6-3 and TRBJ2-7, with unresolved D. Germline values: CDR1 MNHEY, CDR2 SVGEGT. The CDR3 covers 12 residues. Trimming cost V 3 bases and J 5 bases, with 8 bases left between them.

As DNA, the CDR3 is TGTGCCAGCAGTTTGGTTAGCGGGGGGGTCACAACAGATACGCAGTATTTT. This gives the protein CASSLVSGGVTTDTQYF. The chain joins TRBV12-3 or TRBV12-4 to TRBJ2-3; 11 bases match TRBD2. The CDR3 runs 17 residues. The ends lost 3 bases at V and 3 bases at J; junction bases unmatched: 8.

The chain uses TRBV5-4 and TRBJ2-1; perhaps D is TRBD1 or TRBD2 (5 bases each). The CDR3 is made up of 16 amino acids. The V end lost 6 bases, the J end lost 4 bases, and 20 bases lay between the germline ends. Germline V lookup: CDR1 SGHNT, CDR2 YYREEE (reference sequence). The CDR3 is CASTPEGSGAYNEQFF. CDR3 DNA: TGTGCCAGCACCCCCGAGGGGTCCGGGGCGTACAATGAGCAGTTCTTC.

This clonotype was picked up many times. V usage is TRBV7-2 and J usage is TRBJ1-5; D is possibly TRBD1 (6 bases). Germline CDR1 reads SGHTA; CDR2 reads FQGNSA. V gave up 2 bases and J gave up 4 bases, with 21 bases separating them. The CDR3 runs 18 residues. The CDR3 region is CASSLSVGMTGGNQPQHF. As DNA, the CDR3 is TGTGCCAGCAGCTTATCAGTGGGGATGACAGGCGGGAATCAGCCCCAGCATTTT. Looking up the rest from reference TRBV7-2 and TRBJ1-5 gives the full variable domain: GAGVSQSPSNKVTEKGKDVELRCDPISGHTALYWYRQSLGQGLEFLIYFQGNSAPDKSGLPSDRFSAERTGGSVSTLTIQRTQQEDSAVYLCASSLSVGMTGGNQPQHFGDGTRLSIL.

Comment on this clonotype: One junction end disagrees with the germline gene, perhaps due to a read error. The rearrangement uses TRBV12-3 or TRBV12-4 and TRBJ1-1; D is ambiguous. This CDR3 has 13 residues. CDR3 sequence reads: CANSLGLNTEAFF. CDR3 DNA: TGTGCCAACAGTTTGGGGTTGAACACTGAAGCTTTCTTT.

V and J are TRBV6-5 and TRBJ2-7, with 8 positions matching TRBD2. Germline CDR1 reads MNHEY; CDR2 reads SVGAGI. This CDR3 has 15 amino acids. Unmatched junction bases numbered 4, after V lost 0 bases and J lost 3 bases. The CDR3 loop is CASSYSASGGYEQYF. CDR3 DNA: TGTGCCAGCAGTTACTCCGCCAGCGGGGGCTACGAGCAGTACTTC.

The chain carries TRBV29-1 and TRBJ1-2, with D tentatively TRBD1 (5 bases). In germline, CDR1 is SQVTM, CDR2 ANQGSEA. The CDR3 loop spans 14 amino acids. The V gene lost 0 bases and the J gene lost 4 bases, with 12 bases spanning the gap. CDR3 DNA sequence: TGCAGCGTTGAAGATCCCCGGGGCGCCTATGGCTACACCTTC. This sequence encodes CSVEDPRGAYGYTF.

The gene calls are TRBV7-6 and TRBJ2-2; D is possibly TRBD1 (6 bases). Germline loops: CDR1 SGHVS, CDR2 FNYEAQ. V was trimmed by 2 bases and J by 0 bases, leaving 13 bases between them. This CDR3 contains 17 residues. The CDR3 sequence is CASSLKLRGPNTGELFF. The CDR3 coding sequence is TGTGCCAGCAGCTTAAAGCTCAGGGGTCCGAACACCGGGGAGCTGTTTTTT.

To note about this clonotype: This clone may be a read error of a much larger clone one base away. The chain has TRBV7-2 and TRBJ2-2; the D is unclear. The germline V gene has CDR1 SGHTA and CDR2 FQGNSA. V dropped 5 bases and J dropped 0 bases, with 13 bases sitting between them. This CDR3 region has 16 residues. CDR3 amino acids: CASSLWGSSNTGELFF. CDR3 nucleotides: TGTGCCAGCAGCCTGTGGGGATCCTCGAACACCGGGGAGCTGTTTTTT.

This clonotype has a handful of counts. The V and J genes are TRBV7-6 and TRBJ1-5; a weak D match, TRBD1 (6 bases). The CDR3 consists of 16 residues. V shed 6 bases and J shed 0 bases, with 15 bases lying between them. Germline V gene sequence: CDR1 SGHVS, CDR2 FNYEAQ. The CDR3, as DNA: TGTGCCAGCAGTCCCCGACAGGATTATAGCAATCAGCCCCAGCATTTT. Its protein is CASSPRQDYSNQPQHF.

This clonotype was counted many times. The CDR3 coding sequence is TGTGCCAGCAGCTTAGAAGCGGAAAGCTCCTACAATGAGCAGTTCTTC. Translation: CASSLEAESSYNEQFF. This chain links TRBV7-6 with TRBJ2-1; D is possibly TRBD2 (5 bases). The CDR3 sequence is 16 residues long. Germline V gene lookup returns CDR1 SGHVS and CDR2 FNYEAQ. Trimming pared 1 base from V and 0 bases from J, leaving 10 bases between.

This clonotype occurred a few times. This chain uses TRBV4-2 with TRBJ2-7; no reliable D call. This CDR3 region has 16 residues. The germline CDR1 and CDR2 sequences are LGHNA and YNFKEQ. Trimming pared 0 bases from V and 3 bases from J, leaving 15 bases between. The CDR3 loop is CASSQEFVGSYYEQYF. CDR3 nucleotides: TGTGCCAGCAGCCAAGAGTTCGTGGGGTCCTACTACGAGCAGTACTTC.

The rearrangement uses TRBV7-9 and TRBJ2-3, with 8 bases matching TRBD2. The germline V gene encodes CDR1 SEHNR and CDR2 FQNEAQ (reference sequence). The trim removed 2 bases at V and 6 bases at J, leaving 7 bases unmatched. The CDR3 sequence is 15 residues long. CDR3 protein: CASSLQRGLLDTQYF. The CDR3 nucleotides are TGTGCCAGCAGCTTACAGCGGGGGCTTCTGGATACGCAGTATTTT.

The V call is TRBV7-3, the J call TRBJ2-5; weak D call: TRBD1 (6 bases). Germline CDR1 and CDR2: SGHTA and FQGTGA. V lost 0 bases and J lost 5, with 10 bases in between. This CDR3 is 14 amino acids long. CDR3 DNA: TGTGCCAGCAGCTTAACGGGGCAGGGGGAGACCCAGTACTTC. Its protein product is CASSLTGQGETQYF.

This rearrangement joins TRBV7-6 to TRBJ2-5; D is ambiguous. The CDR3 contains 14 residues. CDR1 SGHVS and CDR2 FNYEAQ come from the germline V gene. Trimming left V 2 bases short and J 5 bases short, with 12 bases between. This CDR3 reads CASSLSSGWETQYF. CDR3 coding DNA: TGTGCCAGCAGCTTAAGTTCGGGTTGGGAGACCCAGTACTTC.

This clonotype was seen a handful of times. CDR3 sequence (DNA): TGTGCCAGCAGTTACTCGAAACGTCTCAGGGATACGCAGTATTTT. Translating it yields CASSYSKRLRDTQYF. This rearrangement joins TRBV6-5 to TRBJ2-3; D call uncertain. The CDR3 sequence is 15 residues long. In germline, CDR1 is MNHEY, CDR2 SVGAGI. V lost 0 bases and J lost 6, with 13 bases in between.